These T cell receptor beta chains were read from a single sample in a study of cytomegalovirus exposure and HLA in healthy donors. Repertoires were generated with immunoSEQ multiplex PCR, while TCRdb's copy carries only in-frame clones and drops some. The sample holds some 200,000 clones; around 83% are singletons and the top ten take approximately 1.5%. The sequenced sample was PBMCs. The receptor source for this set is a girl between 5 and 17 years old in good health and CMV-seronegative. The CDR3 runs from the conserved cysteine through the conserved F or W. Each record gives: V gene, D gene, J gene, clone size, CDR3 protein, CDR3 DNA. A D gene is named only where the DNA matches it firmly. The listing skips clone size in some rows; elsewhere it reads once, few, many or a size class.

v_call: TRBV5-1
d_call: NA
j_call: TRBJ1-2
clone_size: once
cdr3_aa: CASKLAGGAIYGYTF
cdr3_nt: TGCGCCAGCAAGCTGGCGGGGGGCGCAATCTATGGCTACACCTTC

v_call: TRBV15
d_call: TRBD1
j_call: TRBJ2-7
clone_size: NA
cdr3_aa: CATSNRDSNYEQYF
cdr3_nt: TGTGCCACCAGCAACCGGGACAGCAACTACGAGCAGTACTTC

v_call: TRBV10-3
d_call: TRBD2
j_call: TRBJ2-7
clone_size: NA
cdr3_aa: CATATSGGYEQYF
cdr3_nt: TGTGCCACTGCGACTAGCGGGGGCTACGAGCAGTACTTC

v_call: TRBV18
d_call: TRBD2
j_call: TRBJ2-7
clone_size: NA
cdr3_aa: CASSPRGTSGGGPPYEQYF
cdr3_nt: TGTGCCAGCTCACCACGTGGGACTAGCGGGGGGGGCCCGCCCTACGAGCAGTACTTC

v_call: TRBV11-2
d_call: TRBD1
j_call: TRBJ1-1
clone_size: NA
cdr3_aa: CASSLGQDNTEAFF
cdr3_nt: TGTGCCAGCAGCTTGGGACAGGATAACACTGAAGCTTTCTTT

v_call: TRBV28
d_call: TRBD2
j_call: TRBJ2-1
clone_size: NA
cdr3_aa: CASLPHGGAKYNEQFF
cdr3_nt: TGTGCCAGCCTACCGCACGGGGGGGCGAAGTACAATGAGCAGTTCTTC

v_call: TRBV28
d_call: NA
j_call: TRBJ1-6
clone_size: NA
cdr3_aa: CASSLLGQQRTNSPLHF
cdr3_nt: TGTGCCAGCAGTTTATTGGGGCAGCAAAGGACTAATTCACCCCTCCACTTT

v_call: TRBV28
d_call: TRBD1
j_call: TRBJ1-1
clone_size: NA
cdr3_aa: CASRRLPGGTEAFF
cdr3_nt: TGTGCCAGCAGACGTCTCCCAGGGGGCACTGAAGCTTTCTTT

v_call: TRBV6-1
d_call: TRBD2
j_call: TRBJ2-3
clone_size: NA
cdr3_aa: CASSGRLAGPDTQYF
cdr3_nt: TGTGCCAGCAGCGGCAGACTAGCGGGACCAGATACGCAGTATTTT

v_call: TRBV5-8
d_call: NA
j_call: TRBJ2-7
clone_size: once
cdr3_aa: CASSLREVGSYEQYF
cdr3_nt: TGTGCCAGCAGCCTAAGGGAGGTAGGATCCTACGAGCAGTACTTC

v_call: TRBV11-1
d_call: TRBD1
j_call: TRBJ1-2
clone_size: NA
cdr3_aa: CASSLPGQDYGYTF
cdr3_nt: TGTGCCAGCAGCTTACCTGGACAGGACTATGGCTACACCTTC

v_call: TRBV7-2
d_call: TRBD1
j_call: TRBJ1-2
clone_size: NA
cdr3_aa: CASSQDPENRGGGYTF
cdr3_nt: TGTGCCAGCAGCCAAGACCCAGAAAACAGGGGGGGAGGCTACACCTTC

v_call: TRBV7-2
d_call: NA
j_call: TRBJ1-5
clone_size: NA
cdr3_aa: CASSLNTGSRQPQHF
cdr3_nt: TGTGCCAGCAGCTTAAATACAGGGAGCCGTCAGCCCCAGCATTTT

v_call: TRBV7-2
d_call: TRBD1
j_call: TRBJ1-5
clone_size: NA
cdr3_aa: CASSLATGPGQPQHF
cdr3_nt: TGTGCCAGCAGCCTTGCGACAGGGCCGGGTCAGCCCCAGCATTTT

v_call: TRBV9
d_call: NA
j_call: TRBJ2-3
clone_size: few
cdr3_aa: CASSATGSTDTQYF
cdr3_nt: TGTGCCAGCAGCGCTACAGGGAGCACAGATACGCAGTATTTT

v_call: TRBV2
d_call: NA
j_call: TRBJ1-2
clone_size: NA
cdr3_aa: CASRLQEIYGYTF
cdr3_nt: TGTGCCAGCAGGCTACAGGAAATCTATGGCTACACCTTC

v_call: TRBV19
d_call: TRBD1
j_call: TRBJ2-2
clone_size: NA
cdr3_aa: CASSITGVTGELFF
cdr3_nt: TGTGCCAGTAGTATAACAGGGGTAACCGGGGAGCTGTTTTTT

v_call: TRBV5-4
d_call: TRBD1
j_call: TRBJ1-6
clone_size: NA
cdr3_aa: CASSFPDRENSPLHF
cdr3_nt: TGTGCCAGCAGCTTCCCAGACAGGGAAAATTCACCCCTCCACTTT

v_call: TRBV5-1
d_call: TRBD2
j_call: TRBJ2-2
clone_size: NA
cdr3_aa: CASSPRRGGNTGELFF
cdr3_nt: TGCGCCAGCAGCCCAAGGCGGGGGGGGAACACCGGGGAGCTGTTTTTT

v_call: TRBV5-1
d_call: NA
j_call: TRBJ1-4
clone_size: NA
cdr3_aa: CASSPQRPDEKLFF
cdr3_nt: TGCGCCAGCAGCCCTCAGCGCCCGGATGAAAAACTGTTTTTT

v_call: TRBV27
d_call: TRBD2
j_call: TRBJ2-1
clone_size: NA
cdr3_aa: CASSLFLAGDVNEQFF
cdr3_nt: TGTGCCAGCAGTTTATTCTTAGCGGGAGATGTGAATGAGCAGTTCTTC

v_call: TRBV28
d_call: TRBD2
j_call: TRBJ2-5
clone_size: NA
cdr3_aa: CASSFYSGGKETQYF
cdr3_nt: TGTGCCAGCAGTTTTTATTCGGGGGGGAAAGAGACCCAGTACTTC

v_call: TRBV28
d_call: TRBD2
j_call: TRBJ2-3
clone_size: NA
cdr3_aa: CASSQPPASGSLDTQYF
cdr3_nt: TGTGCCAGCAGTCAGCCGCCGGCTAGCGGGAGTTTAGATACGCAGTATTTT

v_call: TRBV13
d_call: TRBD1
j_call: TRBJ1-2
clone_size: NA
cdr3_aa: CASSQGTGLNYGYTF
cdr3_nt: TGTGCCAGCAGCCAGGGGACAGGCCTTAACTATGGCTACACCTTC

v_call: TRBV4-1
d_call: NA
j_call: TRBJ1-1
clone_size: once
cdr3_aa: CASSQWVGAQNTEAFF
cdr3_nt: TGTGCCAGCAGCCAATGGGTCGGAGCCCAGAACACTGAAGCTTTCTTT

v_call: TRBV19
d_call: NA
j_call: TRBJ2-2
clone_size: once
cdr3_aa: CAVGDENTGELFF
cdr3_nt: TGTGCCGTGGGAGACGAGAACACCGGGGAGCTGTTTTTT

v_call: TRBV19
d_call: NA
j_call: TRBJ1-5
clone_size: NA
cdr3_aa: CASRIGGTGMNQPQHF
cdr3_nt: TGTGCCAGTAGGATTGGCGGAACAGGGATGAATCAGCCCCAGCATTTT

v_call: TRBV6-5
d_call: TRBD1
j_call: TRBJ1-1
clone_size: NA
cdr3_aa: CAVGGTGPEAFF
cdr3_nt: TGTGCCGTCGGAGGGACAGGTCCCGAAGCTTTCTTT

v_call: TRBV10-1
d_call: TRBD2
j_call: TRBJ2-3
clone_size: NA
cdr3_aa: CASSPSGIADTQYF
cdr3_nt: TGCGCCAGCAGCCCTAGCGGGATCGCGGATACGCAGTATTTT

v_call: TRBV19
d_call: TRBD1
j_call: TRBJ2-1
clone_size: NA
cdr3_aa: CASTSTGVTYNEQFF
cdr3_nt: TGTGCCAGTACCTCGACAGGGGTTACTTACAATGAGCAGTTCTTC

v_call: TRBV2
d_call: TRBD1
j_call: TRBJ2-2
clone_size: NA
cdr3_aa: CASNRDRNTGELFF
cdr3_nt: TGTGCCAGCAACCGGGACAGGAACACCGGGGAGCTGTTTTTT

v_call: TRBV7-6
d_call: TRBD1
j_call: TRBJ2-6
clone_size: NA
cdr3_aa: CASSPRQGAAGANVLTF
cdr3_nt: TGTGCCAGCAGCCCCCGACAGGGGGCGGCTGGGGCCAACGTCCTGACTTTC

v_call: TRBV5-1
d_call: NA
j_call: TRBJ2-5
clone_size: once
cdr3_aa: CASSLARETQYF
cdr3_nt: TGCGCCAGCAGCTTGGCCCGAGAGACCCAGTACTTC

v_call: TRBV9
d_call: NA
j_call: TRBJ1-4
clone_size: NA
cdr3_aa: CASSVATGGPEKLFF
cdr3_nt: TGTGCCAGCAGCGTAGCGACAGGTGGCCCTGAAAAACTGTTTTTT

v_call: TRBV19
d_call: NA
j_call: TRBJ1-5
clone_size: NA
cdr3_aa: CASSILTGWNNQPQHF
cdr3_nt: TGTGCCAGTAGTATCCTAACAGGGTGGAACAATCAGCCCCAGCATTTT

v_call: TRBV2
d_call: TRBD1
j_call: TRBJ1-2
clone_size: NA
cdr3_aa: CASSEQGGYGYGYTF
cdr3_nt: TGTGCCAGCAGTGAACAAGGGGGCTATGGATATGGCTACACCTTC

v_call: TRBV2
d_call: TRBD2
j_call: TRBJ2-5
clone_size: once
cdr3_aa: CASISSGMETQYF
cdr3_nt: TGTGCCAGCATATCTAGCGGCATGGAGACCCAGTACTTC

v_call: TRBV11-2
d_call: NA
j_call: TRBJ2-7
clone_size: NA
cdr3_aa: CASSLGQLLTYEQYF
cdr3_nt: TGTGCCAGCAGCTTAGGACAGCTCCTAACCTACGAGCAGTACTTC

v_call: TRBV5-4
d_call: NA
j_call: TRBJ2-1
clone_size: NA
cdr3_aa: CASSLIDNEQFF
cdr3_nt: TGTGCCAGCAGCTTGATCGACAATGAGCAGTTCTTC

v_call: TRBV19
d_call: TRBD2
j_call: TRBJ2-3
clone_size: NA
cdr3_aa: CATLPPLSGRGGSTDTQYF
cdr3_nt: TGTGCCACCCTCCCGCCTCTGAGCGGGAGAGGGGGTAGCACAGATACGCAGTATTTT

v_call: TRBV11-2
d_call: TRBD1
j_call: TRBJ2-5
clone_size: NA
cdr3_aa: CASEGQALFETQYF
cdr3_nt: TGTGCCAGCGAAGGACAGGCGTTGTTCGAGACCCAGTACTTC

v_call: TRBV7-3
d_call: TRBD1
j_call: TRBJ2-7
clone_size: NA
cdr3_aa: CASSYTGTGIDEQYF
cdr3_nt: TGTGCCAGCAGTTACACCGGGACAGGGATAGACGAGCAGTACTTC

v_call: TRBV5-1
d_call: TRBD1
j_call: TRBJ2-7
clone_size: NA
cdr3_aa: CASSLGGQGAYEQYF
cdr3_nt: TGCGCCAGCAGCTTGGGGGGACAGGGAGCCTACGAGCAGTACTTC

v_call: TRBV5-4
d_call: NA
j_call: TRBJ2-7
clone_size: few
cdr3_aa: CASSLGSELLYEQYF
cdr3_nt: TGTGCCAGCAGCTTGGGCAGCGAACTGCTCTACGAGCAGTACTTC

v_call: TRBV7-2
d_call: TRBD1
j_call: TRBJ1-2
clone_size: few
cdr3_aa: CASSLASTGGYGYTF
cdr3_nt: TGTGCCAGCAGCTTAGCGTCGACAGGGGGCTATGGCTACACCTTC

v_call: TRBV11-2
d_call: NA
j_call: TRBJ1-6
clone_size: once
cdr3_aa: CASSFRSRQFNSPLHF
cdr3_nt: TGTGCCAGCAGCTTCCGATCGCGGCAGTTTAATTCACCCCTCCACTTT

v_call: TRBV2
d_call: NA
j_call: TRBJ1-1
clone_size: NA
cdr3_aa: CASSEQVRTITEAFF
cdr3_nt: TGTGCCAGCAGTGAACAGGTCCGCACAATAACTGAAGCTTTCTTT

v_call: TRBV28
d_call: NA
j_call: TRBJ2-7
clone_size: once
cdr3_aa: CASSLITGTYEQYF
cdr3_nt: TGTGCCAGCAGTTTGATAACAGGGACCTACGAGCAGTACTTC

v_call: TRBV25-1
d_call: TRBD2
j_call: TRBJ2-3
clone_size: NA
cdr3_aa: CASSEYMASGGAPDTQYF
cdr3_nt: TGTGCCAGCAGTGAATATATGGCAAGCGGGGGGGCCCCAGATACGCAGTATTTT